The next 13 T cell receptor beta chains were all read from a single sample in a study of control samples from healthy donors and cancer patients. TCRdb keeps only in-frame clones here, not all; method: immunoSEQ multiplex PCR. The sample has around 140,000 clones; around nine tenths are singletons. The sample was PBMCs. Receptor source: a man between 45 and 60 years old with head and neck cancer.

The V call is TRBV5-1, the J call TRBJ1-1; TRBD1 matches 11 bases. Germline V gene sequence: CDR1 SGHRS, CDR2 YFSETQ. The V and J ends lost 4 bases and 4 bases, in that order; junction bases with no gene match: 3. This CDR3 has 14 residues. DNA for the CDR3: TGCGCCAGCAGCACTGGACAGGGGGCCACTGAAGCTTTCTTT. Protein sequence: CASSTGQGATEAFF.

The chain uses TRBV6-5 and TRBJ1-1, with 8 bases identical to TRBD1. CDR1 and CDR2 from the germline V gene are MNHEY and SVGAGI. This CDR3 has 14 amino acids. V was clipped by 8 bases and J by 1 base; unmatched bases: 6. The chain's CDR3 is CASAWGQANTEAFF. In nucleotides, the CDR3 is TGTGCCAGCGCCTGGGGACAGGCGAACACTGAAGCTTTCTTT.

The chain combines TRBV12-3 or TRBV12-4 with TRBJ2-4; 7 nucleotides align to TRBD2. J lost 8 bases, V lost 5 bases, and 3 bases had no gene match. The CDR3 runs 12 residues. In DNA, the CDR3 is TGTGCCAGCAGTCCAGGGAGGGACATTCAGTACTTC. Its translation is CASSPGRDIQYF.

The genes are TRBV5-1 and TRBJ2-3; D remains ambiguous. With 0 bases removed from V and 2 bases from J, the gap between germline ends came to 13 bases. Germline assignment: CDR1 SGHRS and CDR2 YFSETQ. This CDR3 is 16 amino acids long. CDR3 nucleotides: TGCGCCAGCAGCTTGGTGGCGGAGCCCGTCACAGATACGCAGTATTTT. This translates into CASSLVAEPVTDTQYF.

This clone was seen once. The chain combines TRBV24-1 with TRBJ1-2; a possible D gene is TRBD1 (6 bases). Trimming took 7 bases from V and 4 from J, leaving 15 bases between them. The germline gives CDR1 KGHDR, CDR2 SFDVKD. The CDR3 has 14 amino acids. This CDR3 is CATSRDTSLYGYTF. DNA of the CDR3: TGTGCCACCAGCCGGGACACCTCTCTCTATGGCTACACCTTC.

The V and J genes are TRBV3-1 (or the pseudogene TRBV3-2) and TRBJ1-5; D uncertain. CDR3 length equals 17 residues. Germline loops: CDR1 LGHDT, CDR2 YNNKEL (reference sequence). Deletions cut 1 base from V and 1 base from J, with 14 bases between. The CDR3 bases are TGTGCCAGCAGCCAAGGAGTCCCGGCATTGAGCAATCAGCCCCAGCATTTT. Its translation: CASSQGVPALSNQPQHF.

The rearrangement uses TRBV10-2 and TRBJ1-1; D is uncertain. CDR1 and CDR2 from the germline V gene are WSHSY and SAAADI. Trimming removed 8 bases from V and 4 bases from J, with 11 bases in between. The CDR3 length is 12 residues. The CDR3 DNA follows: TGCGCCAGCTTAGGTGGGATCACTGAAGCTTTCTTT. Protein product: CASLGGITEAFF.

The CDR3 loop is CASSSPGGSGSGNEQFF. CDR3 nucleotide sequence: TGTGCCAGCAGTTCTCCGGGAGGCAGCGGGAGTGGGAATGAGCAGTTCTTC. The chain links TRBV27 to TRBJ2-1; 8 bases align to TRBD2. CDR1 and CDR2 (germline): MNHEY, SMNVEV (reference sequence). V gave up 4 bases and J gave up 7 bases; unmatched junction bases: 15. The CDR3 is 17 residues long.

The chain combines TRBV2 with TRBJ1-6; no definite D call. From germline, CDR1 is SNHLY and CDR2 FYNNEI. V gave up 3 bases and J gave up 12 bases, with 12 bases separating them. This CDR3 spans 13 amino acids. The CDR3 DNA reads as TGTGCCAGCAGTGATATTCCACGGGGACCCCTCCACTTT. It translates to CASSDIPRGPLHF.

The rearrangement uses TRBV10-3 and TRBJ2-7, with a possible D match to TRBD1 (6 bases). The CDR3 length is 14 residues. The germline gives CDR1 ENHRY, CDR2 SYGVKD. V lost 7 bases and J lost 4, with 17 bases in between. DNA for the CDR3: TGTGCCATCAACGAAGACAGGTACCAATACGAGCAGTACTTC. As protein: CAINEDRYQYEQYF.

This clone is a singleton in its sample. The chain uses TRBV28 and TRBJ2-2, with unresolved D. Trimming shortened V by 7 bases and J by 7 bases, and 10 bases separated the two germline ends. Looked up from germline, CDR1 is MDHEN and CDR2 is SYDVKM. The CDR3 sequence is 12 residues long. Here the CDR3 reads CASNLIGGELFF. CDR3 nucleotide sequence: TGTGCCAGCAACCTAATCGGCGGGGAGCTGTTTTTT.

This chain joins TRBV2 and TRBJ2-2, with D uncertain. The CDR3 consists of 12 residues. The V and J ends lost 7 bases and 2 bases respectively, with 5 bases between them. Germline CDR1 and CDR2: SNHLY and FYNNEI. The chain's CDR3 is CASKANTGELFF. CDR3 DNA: TGTGCCAGCAAGGCAAACACCGGGGAGCTGTTTTTT.

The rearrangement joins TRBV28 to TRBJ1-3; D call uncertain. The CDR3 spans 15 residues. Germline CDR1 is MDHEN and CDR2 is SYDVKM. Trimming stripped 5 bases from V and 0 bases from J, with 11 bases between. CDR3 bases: TGTGCCAGCAGTCGCTCGACGGTCTCTGGAAACACCATATATTTT. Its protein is CASSRSTVSGNTIYF.